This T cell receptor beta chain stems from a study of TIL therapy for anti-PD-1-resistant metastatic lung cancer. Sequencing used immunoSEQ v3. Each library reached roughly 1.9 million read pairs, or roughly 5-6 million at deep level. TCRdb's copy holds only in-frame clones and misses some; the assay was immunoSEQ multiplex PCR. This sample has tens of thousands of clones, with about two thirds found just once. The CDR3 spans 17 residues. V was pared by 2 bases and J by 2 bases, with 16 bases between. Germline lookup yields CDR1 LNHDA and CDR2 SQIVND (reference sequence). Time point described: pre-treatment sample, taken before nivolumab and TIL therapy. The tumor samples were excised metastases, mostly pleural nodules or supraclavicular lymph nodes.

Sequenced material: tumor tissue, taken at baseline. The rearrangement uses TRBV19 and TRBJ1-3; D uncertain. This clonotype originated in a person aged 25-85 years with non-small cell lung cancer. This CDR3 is CASSISPGSHPGNTIYF. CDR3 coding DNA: TGTGCCAGTAGTATAAGTCCCGGGAGCCATCCTGGAAACACCATATATTTT.